This T cell receptor (beta chain) was observed in a study of radiation and T cells in renal cell carcinoma. Findings and limits, study-wide: No pretreatment tumor biopsies were available for baseline clonotypes.

Some clones are missing from TCRdb's copy, which holds only in-frame ones; the method was immunoSEQ multiplex PCR. The sample consists of 120,000 to 150,000 clones, about 88% of them appearing once. Time point denoted: blood 4 weeks post-SBRT, at nephrectomy. The treatment here: 15 Gy SBRT to primary tumor, nephrectomy 4 weeks later. In the case of this clone: Its antigen is not known.

The sample in question was blood, obtained from a patient whose treatment included radiotherapy and nephrectomy. This TCR derives from a woman in her forties or fifties with renal cell carcinoma.

CDR3 DNA sequence: TGTGCCAGCAGCTTATCCCAGAGCCTTAATGAAAAACTGTTTTTT. This encodes CASSLSQSLNEKLFF. The chain uses TRBV5-5 and TRBJ1-4; no definite D call. V lost 2 bases and J lost 4, with 12 bases in between. This CDR3 comprises 15 residues. Germline V gene lookup returns CDR1 SGHKS and CDR2 YYEKEE (reference sequence).